The next 12 T cell receptor beta chains were all read from a single sample in a study of response to subunit inactivated influenza vaccine. TCRdb fed the RT-PCR reads into MiXCR, producing one record per CDR3 protein. The repertoire includes about half a million distinct CDR3 sequences, roughly 9.7% of them detected once, and about 12% sits in the top ten. Sequencing was performed on PBMCs from blood, taken around seven weeks after vaccination. The receptors here all came from a man between 50 and 59 years old who received an inactivated influenza vaccine.

This clonotype came up a few times. The chain uses TRBV5-1 and TRBJ1-6; D might be TRBD1 (5 bases). The germline V and J ends were trimmed by 4 bases and 5 bases, with 13 bases remaining between them. Germline CDR1 and CDR2: SGHRS and YFSETQ. The CDR3 totals 15 residues. The CDR3 here is CASSPEGRHNSPLHF. In DNA form, the CDR3 reads TGCGCCAGCAGCCCGGAGGGACGGCATAATTCACCCCTCCACTTT.

This clonotype has at least ten counts. The V and J genes are TRBV20-1 and TRBJ2-5, with D tentatively TRBD2 (7 bases). This CDR3 region has 15 residues. V was shortened by 3 bases and J by 5 bases, with 19 bases between the two germline ends. The germline gives CDR1 DFQATT, CDR2 SNEGSKA (reference sequence). The CDR3 here is CSASRLGGGGETQYF. CDR3 nucleotide sequence: TGCAGTGCTAGCCGGTTAGGCGGGGGCGGGGAGACCCAGTACTTC.

This clonotype has a handful of counts. The chain combines TRBV6-2 or TRBV6-3 with TRBJ1-5; tentative D call: TRBD1 (6 bases). Germline CDR1 reads MNHEY; CDR2 reads SVGEGT. The V end was cut by 6 bases, the J end by 6 bases, with 12 bases between. The CDR3 length is 13 residues. This CDR3 reads CASSGTRGQPQHF. The CDR3 DNA reads as TGTGCCAGCAGCGGTACCAGGGGTCAGCCCCAGCATTTT.

This clonotype was found a few times. The V call is TRBV5-1, the J call TRBJ2-6; D is possibly TRBD2 (6 bases). Trimming cost V 0 bases and J 0 bases, with 10 bases left between them. The CDR3 runs 17 residues. The germline V gene encodes CDR1 SGHRS and CDR2 YFSETQ. CDR3 loop: CASSLEAGSSGANVLTF. DNA of the CDR3: TGCGCCAGCAGCTTGGAGGCGGGGAGCTCTGGGGCCAACGTCCTGACTTTC. The full variable domain, with the rest looked up from reference TRBV5-1 and TRBJ2-6, is KAGVTQTPRYLIKTRGQQVTLSCSPISGHRSVSWYQQTPGQGLQFLFEYFSETQRNKGNFPGRFSGRQFSNSRSEMNVSTLELGDSALYLCASSLEAGSSGANVLTFGAGSRLTVL.

This clonotype has only a few counts. The rearrangement uses TRBV20-1 and TRBJ1-5, with 8 bases that match TRBD1. Germline CDR1 DFQATT, CDR2 SNEGSKA (reference sequence). The CDR3 has 13 residues. The ends lost 5 bases at V and 6 bases at J; junction bases unmatched: 6. In DNA form, the CDR3 reads TGCAGTGCTTGGGCAGGGGGCCGTCAGCCCCAGCATTTT. Protein: CSAWAGGRQPQHF.

This clonotype was detected ten times or more. V and J are TRBV4-3 and TRBJ2-5, with a weak D call TRBD1 (6 bases). The CDR3 has 15 amino acids. The germline V gene has CDR1 LGHNA and CDR2 YSLEER. V was pared by 2 bases and J by 1 base, with 11 bases between. The CDR3 loop is CASSQNRALQETQYF. The CDR3 bases are TGCGCCAGCAGCCAAAACAGGGCGCTCCAAGAGACCCAGTACTTC.

At least ten counts were recorded for this clonotype. The CDR3 reads CASRIQGGDNSPLHF. CDR3 sequence (DNA): TGTGCCAGCAGGATACAGGGGGGGGATAATTCACCCCTCCACTTT. The gene calls are TRBV7-2 and TRBJ1-6; 8 positions match TRBD1. The trim removed 6 bases at V and 5 bases at J, leaving 6 bases unmatched. Germline values: CDR1 SGHTA, CDR2 FQGNSA. The CDR3 runs to 15 residues.

This chain joins TRBV6-5 and TRBJ2-6; 9 bases are a match to TRBD2. Germline CDR1 reads MNHEY; CDR2 reads SVGAGI. CDR3 length: 18 residues. Trimming at V came to 0 bases and at J to 3 bases, leaving 6 bases not matched to a gene. This CDR3 is CASSYSGGGAGGANVLTF. CDR3 nucleotides: TGTGCCAGCAGTTACTCAGGCGGGGGGGCCGGTGGGGCCAACGTCCTGACTTTC.

The rearrangement joins TRBV7-2 to TRBJ2-7, with 12 bases aligning to TRBD2. After removal of 5 bases from V and 5 bases from J, the junction contained 7 bases not matched to a gene. CDR3 length: 15 amino acids. Germline lookup yields CDR1 SGHTA and CDR2 FQGNSA. Here the CDR3 DNA reads TGTGCCAGCAGCAAAGCTAGCGGGGGGGCCAACGAGCAGTACTTC. Translated: CASSKASGGANEQYF.

This clonotype was observed a handful of times. The chain combines TRBV4-3 with TRBJ2-7; 10 bases align to TRBD2. From germline, CDR1 is LGHNA and CDR2 YSLEER. The ends lost 6 bases at V and 5 bases at J; junction bases unmatched: 10. The CDR3 has 15 amino acids. CDR3 DNA sequence: TGCGCCAGCAGTTATGGGCTAGCGGGAGTGAACGAGCAGTACTTC. Translated, it gives CASSYGLAGVNEQYF.

This chain uses TRBV3-1 with TRBJ2-7; unclear D gene. The germline V gene has CDR1 LGHDT and CDR2 YNNKEL (reference sequence). The V and J ends lost 1 base and 7 bases respectively, with 5 bases between them. The CDR3 runs 11 residues. The CDR3 reads CASSQAREQYF. In DNA form, the CDR3 reads TGTGCCAGCAGCCAAGCGCGTGAGCAGTACTTC.

The chain has TRBV29-1 and TRBJ2-5; TRBD1 matches at 11 bases. With V trimmed by 7 bases and J by 3 bases, 13 bases remained unmatched. Germline V gives CDR1 SQVTM, CDR2 ANQGSEA. This CDR3 is 16 amino acids long. In DNA, the CDR3 is TGCAGCGCCAAGCCACTCCGGGACAGGGGGGAAGAGACCCAGTACTTC. This sequence encodes CSAKPLRDRGEETQYF.